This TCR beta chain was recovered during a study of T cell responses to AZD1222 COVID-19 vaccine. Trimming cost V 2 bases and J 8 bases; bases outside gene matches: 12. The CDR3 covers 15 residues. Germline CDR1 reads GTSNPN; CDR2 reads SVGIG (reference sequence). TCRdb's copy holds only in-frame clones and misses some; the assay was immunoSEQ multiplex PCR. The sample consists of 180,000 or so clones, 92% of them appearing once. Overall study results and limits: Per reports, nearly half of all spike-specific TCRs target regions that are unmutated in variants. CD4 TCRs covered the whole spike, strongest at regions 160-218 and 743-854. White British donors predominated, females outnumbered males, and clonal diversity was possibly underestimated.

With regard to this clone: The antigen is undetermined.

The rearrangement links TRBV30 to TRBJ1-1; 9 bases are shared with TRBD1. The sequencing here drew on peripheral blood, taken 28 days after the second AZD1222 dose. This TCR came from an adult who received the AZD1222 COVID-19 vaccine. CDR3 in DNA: TGTGCCTGGAGTCACATCCGGGACAGGGTGATGGAAGCTTTCTTT. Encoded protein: CAWSHIRDRVMEAFF. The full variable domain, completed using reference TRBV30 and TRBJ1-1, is SQTIHQWPATLVQPVGSPLSLECTVEGTSNPNLYWYRQAAGRGLQLLFYSVGIGQISSEVPQNLSASRPQDRQFILSSKKLLLSDSGFYLCAWSHIRDRVMEAFFGQGTRLTVV.